This T cell receptor (beta chain) was retrieved from a study of shared clonotypes between healthy human individuals. Study at large: CD4 naive and memory got three plates each, CD8 naive two, CD8 memory one. Study conclusions and caveats: All-four-donor shared clonotypes had higher generation probabilities than non-shared clonotypes did.

Worth noting for this clone: Its antigen is not known. At one of its ends the junction is not consistent with the germline gene, which may arise from a read error.

The CDR3 runs to 12 residues. Per germline, CDR1 SNHLY and CDR2 FYNNEI. The assay was immunoSEQ multiplex PCR, and TCRdb's table has in-frame clones only and misses some. Of roughly 2 million clones in the sample, around 95% are singletons; the top ten hold roughly 0.13%. The chain couples TRBV2 to TRBJ2-5; 8 bases are a match to TRBD1. This clonotype was obtained from a man aged 18 to 35 in good health. Source material: naive CD4+ T cells sorted from blood. Subset indicated: CD45RA+ positively selected. CDR3 bases: TGTGCCAGCAGAAATAACAACGGACAGGGAGACTTC. Amino acid sequence: CASRNNNGQGDF.